The next 21 T cell receptor beta chains were all read from a single sample in a study of T cells after yellow fever vaccination. TCRdb re-derived calls from the 5' RACE reads in MiXCR, one entry per CDR3 protein. Found here are 130,000 or so distinct CDR3 sequences, roughly 15% of them singletons; the top ten hold around 46%. The source material was CD8+ T cells sorted from PBMCs, sampled 5 days after the yellow fever booster vaccination. Receptor source: a young man who received the YFV17D yellow fever vaccine.

This clonotype occurred many times. The chain employs TRBV12-3 or TRBV12-4 and TRBJ2-5, with D hard to call. This CDR3 region has 14 residues. The ends were cut back, 2 bases at V and 1 base at J, with 8 bases in the middle. In nucleotides, the CDR3 is TGTGCCAGCAGTTTAAGGCTCGGCCAAGAGACCCAGTACTTC. Protein: CASSLRLGQETQYF.

Only a few counts were recorded for this clonotype. The chain is built from TRBV3-1 and TRBJ2-5; D is unclear. In germline, CDR1 is LGHDT, CDR2 YNNKEL (reference sequence). V gave up 4 bases and J gave up 4 bases, with 16 bases separating them. The CDR3 loop spans 15 amino acids. CDR3 loop: CASSPSHGRLETQYF. Written as DNA, the CDR3 is TGTGCCAGCAGCCCTTCTCACGGCAGGCTAGAGACCCAGTACTTC.

This clonotype was found a few times. The chain has TRBV5-1 and TRBJ2-3; the D is unclear. Germline assignment: CDR1 SGHRS and CDR2 YFSETQ. There are 15 residues in the CDR3. With 7 bases removed from V and 1 base from J, the gap between germline ends came to 16 bases. Here the CDR3 reads CASRENQHRTDTQYF. The CDR3 DNA reads TGCGCCAGCCGAGAGAACCAACACCGCACAGATACGCAGTATTTT.

This clonotype turned up a few times. The gene calls are TRBV4-3 and TRBJ2-2, with a tentative D call TRBD2 (6 bases). CDR1 LGHNA and CDR2 YSLEER come from the germline V gene. CDR3 size: 15 residues. V shed 4 bases and J shed 5 bases, with 14 bases lying between them. CDR3 in DNA: TGCGCCAGCAGCCCGGCGGGGTCCTCGACCGGGGAGCTGTTTTTT. Translating it yields CASSPAGSSTGELFF.

The sample holds one count of this clonotype. The V call is TRBV7-9, the J call TRBJ1-5; D unclear. From germline, CDR1 is SEHNR and CDR2 FQNEAQ (reference sequence). The CDR3 contains 14 residues. Trimming removed 3 bases at V and 7 bases at J, with 13 bases between. This chain's CDR3 is CASSFQGSGQPQHF. The CDR3 nucleotides are TGTGCCAGCAGCTTTCAAGGCTCGGGGCAGCCCCAGCATTTT.

This clonotype was seen only a few times. The chain has TRBV4-2 and TRBJ2-5; 8 positions agree with TRBD1. V lost 3 bases and J lost 5; bases outside the gene matches: 17. The CDR3 consists of 18 residues. CDR1 LGHNA and CDR2 YNFKEQ come from the germline V gene. The CDR3 DNA sequence: TGTGCCAGCAGCCAGGCGGACGCATCAGGGGGCGCTTTTGAGACCCAGTACTTC. It yields the protein CASSQADASGGAFETQYF.

The chain is built from TRBV27 and TRBJ1-1; D is uncertain. V dropped 2 bases and J dropped 0 bases, with 19 bases sitting between them. The CDR3 length is 18 residues. Germline assignment: CDR1 MNHEY and CDR2 SMNVEV (reference sequence). The CDR3 sequence is CASSLRGFLKSVNTEAFF. CDR3 DNA: TGTGCCAGCAGTTTACGAGGGTTTCTTAAGTCCGTGAACACTGAAGCTTTCTTT.

The chain employs TRBV29-1 and TRBJ1-1, with D perhaps TRBD1 (6 bases). The germline CDR1 and CDR2 sequences are SQVTM and ANQGSEA. CDR3 size: 14 residues. Between the trimmed V and J ends, which lost 6 bases and 4 bases, there was a span of 18 bases. This chain's CDR3 is CSVRGGGLGTEAFF. The CDR3 coding sequence is TGCAGCGTCCGAGGGGGGGGCTTGGGCACTGAAGCTTTCTTT.

This clonotype was counted between two and nine times. This chain links TRBV12-3 or TRBV12-4 with TRBJ2-5, with TRBD2 identical over 7 bases. Trimming took 6 bases from V and 1 from J; bases not matched to a gene: 5. This CDR3 spans 14 amino acids. In nucleotides, the CDR3 is TGTGCCAGCAGAGAACTAGCGAGCCAAGAGACCCAGTACTTC. As protein: CASRELASQETQYF.

Details on this clonotype: The junction does not match germline at one end; this may be a read error. The chain carries TRBV4-1 and TRBJ2-2, with D possibly being TRBD1 (6 bases). Germline CDR1 is MGHRA and CDR2 is YSYEKL. The CDR3 is 18 amino acids. The CDR3 loop is CASSQVSWDTPNTGELSF. In DNA, the CDR3 is TGCGCCAGCAGCCAAGTATCCTGGGACACGCCGAACACCGGGGAGCTGTCTTTT.

The J gene is TRBJ2-5, the V gene TRBV18; the D is unclear. This CDR3 is 14 amino acids long. Germline V gene lookup returns CDR1 KGHSH and CDR2 LQKENI. V was trimmed by 2 bases and J by 0 bases, leaving 7 bases between them. The CDR3 DNA is TGTGCCAGCTCACCAGGGCCAAACCAAGAGACCCAGTACTTC. As protein: CASSPGPNQETQYF.

This clonotype was counted between two and nine times. This sequence joins TRBV5-1 and TRBJ2-7, with D hard to call. The CDR3 length is 15 residues. Germline CDR1 SGHRS, CDR2 YFSETQ. Trimming took 4 bases from V and 1 from J, leaving 15 bases between them. In DNA, the CDR3 is TGCGCCAGCAGCCCCCCCTCTATGGGGTCCTACGAGCAGTACTTC. This gives the protein CASSPPSMGSYEQYF. Complete variable domain (other parts from reference TRBV5-1 and TRBJ2-7): KAGVTQTPRYLIKTRGQQVTLSCSPISGHRSVSWYQQTPGQGLQFLFEYFSETQRNKGNFPGRFSGRQFSNSRSEMNVSTLELGDSALYLCASSPPSMGSYEQYFGPGTRLTVT.

The chain employs TRBV6-6 and TRBJ1-5; D is unresolved. The CDR3 length is 14 residues. Trimming pared 0 bases from V and 0 bases from J, leaving 3 bases between. Germline CDR1 MNHNY, CDR2 SVGAGI (reference sequence). The CDR3 nucleotides are TGTGCCAGCAGTTACTCCCTTAGCAATCAGCCCCAGCATTTT. It is translated as CASSYSLSNQPQHF.

This sequence joins TRBV20-1 and TRBJ2-1; TRBD1 matches 10 bases. J was trimmed by 15 bases and V by 0 bases; bases with no gene match: 8. Looked up from germline, CDR1 is DFQATT and CDR2 is SNEGSKA (reference sequence). The CDR3 covers 13 residues. The CDR3 sequence is CSARDLGQGLLFF. The CDR3 nucleotides are TGCAGTGCTAGAGATTTGGGACAGGGGCTTCTGTTCTTC.

This chain links TRBV4-1 with TRBJ2-7; the D gene is possibly TRBD1 (6 bases). There are 14 residues in the CDR3. With 4 bases removed from V and 3 bases from J, the gap between germline ends came to 13 bases. Germline CDR1 and CDR2: MGHRA and YSYEKL. This chain's CDR3 is CASSPWTDGYEQYF. The CDR3 nucleotides are TGCGCCAGCAGCCCCTGGACAGACGGCTACGAGCAGTACTTC.

The chain has TRBV11-1 and TRBJ2-1, with D possibly called TRBD1 or TRBD2 (6 bases each). Trimming removed 3 bases from V and 5 bases from J, with 23 bases in between. Germline V gene lookup returns CDR1 SGHAT and CDR2 FQDESV (reference sequence). The CDR3 has 18 residues. CDR3 nucleotide sequence: TGTGCCAGCAGCTTTCCCGGGGGCCTAGGCGCGGTCCACAATGAGCAGTTCTTC. Amino acid sequence: CASSFPGGLGAVHNEQFF.

The V gene is TRBV27, the J gene TRBJ2-5; 16 nucleotides match TRBD2. V lost 6 bases, J lost 5 bases, and 6 bases stayed unmatched. CDR1 and CDR2 (germline): MNHEY, SMNVEV (reference sequence). The CDR3 covers 16 residues. The CDR3 protein is CASRGTSGGAWETQYF. CDR3 in DNA: TGTGCCAGCAGAGGGACTAGCGGGGGGGCTTGGGAGACCCAGTACTTC.

This clonotype has just a few counts. The chain combines TRBV3-1 with TRBJ2-7, with TRBD1 identical over 9 bases. Germline V gene lookup returns CDR1 LGHDT and CDR2 YNNKEL (reference sequence). This CDR3 contains 16 residues. After removal of 4 bases from V and 5 bases from J, the junction contained 12 bases not matched to a gene. This chain's CDR3 is CASSLIQGADIDEQYF. DNA of the CDR3: TGTGCCAGCAGCCTAATACAGGGGGCGGATATCGACGAGCAGTACTTC.

V and J are TRBV7-9 and TRBJ1-3; maybe TRBD1 (6 bases). The CDR3 consists of 15 residues. CDR1 and CDR2 from the germline V gene are SEHNR and FQNEAQ (reference sequence). V shed 1 base and J shed 4 bases, with 11 bases lying between them. DNA of the CDR3: TGTGCCAGCAGCTTAGAGCGGGGGCGAGGAAACACCATATATTTT. Its translation is CASSLERGRGNTIYF.

The chain uses TRBV7-2 and TRBJ1-2, with D perhaps TRBD1 (6 bases). This CDR3 spans 17 amino acids. V shed 4 bases and J shed 1 base, with 19 bases lying between them. Germline values: CDR1 SGHTA, CDR2 FQGNSA. Here the CDR3 reads CASSSNTGQGINYGYTF. Written as DNA, the CDR3 is TGTGCCAGCAGCTCAAATACGGGACAAGGGATTAACTATGGCTACACCTTC.

This clonotype was counted only a few times. The chain links TRBV28 to TRBJ1-5; D unclear. This CDR3 has 15 residues. Trimming stripped 4 bases from V and 2 bases from J, with 12 bases between. The germline CDR1 and CDR2 sequences are MDHEN and SYDVKM. In nucleotides, the CDR3 is TGTGCCAGCAGTTGGCGGGGTTTGGGCAATCAGCCCCAGCATTTT. This codes for CASSWRGLGNQPQHF.